The 21 T cell receptor beta chains below were found in one sample sequenced in a study of blood T cell repertoires in COVID-19. Here immunoSEQ multiplex PCR was the method, and the copy in TCRdb shows in-frame clones only, minus some. This table has approximately 290,000 clones, about nine tenths appearing once. Input material: peripheral blood. These receptors all come from a woman aged 60 to 75 with acute or convalescent COVID-19.

CDR3: CASSSGKGGAYNEQFF. The CDR3 DNA reads as TGTGCCAGCAGTTCAGGGAAAGGAGGGGCCTACAATGAGCAGTTCTTC. V and J are TRBV11-1 and TRBJ2-1, with D possibly TRBD2 on 6 matching bases. The CDR3 spans 16 residues. V lost 6 bases and J lost 2, with 17 bases in between. Per the germline V gene, CDR1 is SGHAT and CDR2 is FQDESV (reference sequence).

The chain recombines TRBV5-4 with TRBJ2-1; D is uncertain. The V and J ends lost 0 bases and 0 bases respectively, with 7 bases between them. The CDR3 length is 15 residues. CDR1 and CDR2 from the germline V gene are SGHNT and YYREEE (reference sequence). The CDR3: CASSLDSGSYNEQFF. The CDR3 DNA reads as TGTGCCAGCAGCTTGGACTCAGGCTCCTACAATGAGCAGTTCTTC.

CDR3 amino acids: CASSQGGNGELFF. The CDR3 nucleotides are TGCGCCAGCAGCCAAGGAGGCAACGGGGAGCTGTTTTTT. The chain uses TRBV4-1 and TRBJ2-2; no definite D call. Trimming shortened V by 1 base and J by 7 bases, and 7 bases separated the two germline ends. The germline V gene has CDR1 MGHRA and CDR2 YSYEKL. The CDR3 contains 13 residues.

This clone was seen once. The J gene is TRBJ1-3, the V gene TRBV6-6; D uncertain. Trimming left V 5 bases short and J 0 bases short, with 11 bases between. This CDR3 has 15 residues. Germline V gene data show CDR1 as MNHNY and CDR2 as SVGAGI (reference sequence). Here the CDR3 reads CASSERRGSGNTIYF. The CDR3 bases are TGTGCCAGCAGTGAGCGACGGGGCTCTGGAAACACCATATATTTT.

This chain uses TRBV5-1 with TRBJ1-1; D perhaps matches TRBD1 (5 bases). CDR1 and CDR2 (germline): SGHRS, YFSETQ. Trimming removed 6 bases at V and 1 base at J, with 10 bases between. The CDR3 is 13 residues long. CDR3 sequence: CASTVRENTEAFF. As DNA, the CDR3 is TGCGCCAGCACGGTCAGGGAGAACACTGAAGCTTTCTTT.

This rearrangement joins TRBV28 to TRBJ2-7, with 12 bases identical to TRBD2. V shed 6 bases and J 1 base; nucleotides not matched to a gene: 7. CDR3 length: 16 amino acids. Germline CDR1 is MDHEN and CDR2 is SYDVKM. CDR3 amino acids: CASSPRTSGVSYEQYF. CDR3 nucleotide sequence: TGTGCCAGCAGCCCCCGGACTAGCGGGGTTTCCTACGAGCAGTACTTC.

The chain has TRBV6-4 and TRBJ1-5, with D possibly matching TRBD1 (5 bases). Looked up from germline, CDR1 is MRHNA and CDR2 is SNTAGT. V lost 5 bases and J lost 1, with 9 bases in between. The CDR3 sequence is 14 residues long. The CDR3 protein is CASSPDSSNQPQHF. CDR3 sequence (DNA): TGTGCCAGCAGTCCTGACAGCAGCAATCAGCCCCAGCATTTT.

V gene TRBV7-9 combines with J gene TRBJ2-3, with 7 positions matching TRBD2. Trimming took 5 bases from V and 4 from J; bases not matched to a gene: 9. Germline V gives CDR1 SEHNR, CDR2 FQNEAQ (reference sequence). The CDR3 spans 15 residues. The CDR3 DNA reads TGTGCCAGCAGCCCGGGAGGTGGGAGCGCAGATACGCAGTATTTT. Its translation: CASSPGGGSADTQYF.

This chain joins TRBV7-2 and TRBJ2-2, with D perhaps TRBD1 (5 bases). Germline V gene lookup returns CDR1 SGHTA and CDR2 FQGNSA. V was shortened by 5 bases and J by 9 bases, with 13 bases between the two germline ends. The length of the CDR3 is 13 residues. CDR3 protein: CASSQGVVRELFF. CDR3 DNA sequence: TGTGCCAGCAGCCAAGGGGTCGTGAGGGAGCTGTTTTTT. The full variable domain, completed using reference TRBV7-2 and TRBJ2-2, is GAGVSQSPSNKVTEKGKDVELRCDPISGHTALYWYRQSLGQGLEFLIYFQGNSAPDKSGLPSDRFSAERTGGSVSTLTIQRTQQEDSAVYLCASSQGVVRELFFGEGSRLTVL.

The chain is built from TRBV5-1 and TRBJ1-3; 8 nucleotides line up with TRBD1. V shed 3 bases, J shed 4 bases, and the junction held 9 bases outside the gene matches. Germline values: CDR1 SGHRS, CDR2 YFSETQ. The CDR3 spans 16 residues. CDR3 coding DNA: TGCGCCAGCAGCTCCCGGACAGGGACGGCAGGAAACACCATATATTTT. This translates into CASSSRTGTAGNTIYF.

CDR3 nucleotides: TGTGCCAGTAGTAACAGGGGGGATTCCACTGAAGCTTTCTTT. Translated, it gives CASSNRGDSTEAFF. The chain is built from TRBV19 and TRBJ1-1; 8 nucleotides agree with TRBD1. From germline, CDR1 is LNHDA and CDR2 SQIVND (reference sequence). This CDR3 has 14 amino acids. The V gene end was trimmed by 4 bases and the J gene end by 4 bases; junction bases not matched to a gene: 5. The whole variable domain, remainder taken from reference TRBV19 and TRBJ1-1, is DGGITQSPKYLFRKEGQNVTLSCEQNLNHDAMYWYRQDPGQGLRLIYYSQIVNDFQKGDIAEGYSVSREKKESFPLTVTSAQKNPTAFYLCASSNRGDSTEAFFGQGTRLTVV.

The J gene is TRBJ1-3, the V gene TRBV28; 10 bases agree with TRBD1. J was trimmed by 7 bases and V by 8 bases; bases with no gene match: 14. CDR1 is MDHEN and CDR2 is SYDVKM in the germline V gene. This CDR3 has 16 residues. CDR3 nucleotide sequence: TGTGCCAGCTACCTGGGAGGACAGGGGGGAAAGAACACCATATATTTT. It is translated as CASYLGGQGGKNTIYF.

This rearrangement joins TRBV12-3 or TRBV12-4 to TRBJ1-2; possibly TRBD1 for D (6 bases). Trimming took 1 base from V and 8 from J, leaving 11 bases between them. This CDR3 is 13 amino acids long. CDR3 sequence reads: CASSLGQAGGYTF. In DNA, the CDR3 is TGTGCCAGCAGTTTAGGACAGGCCGGGGGCTACACCTTC.

The CDR3 DNA follows: TGTGCCTGGACTCCCCGCCGGGGGATGACTAATGAAAAACTGTTTTTT. It translates to CAWTPRRGMTNEKLFF. The J gene is TRBJ1-4, the V gene TRBV30; weak D call: TRBD1 (5 bases). With 4 bases removed from V and 2 bases from J, the gap between germline ends came to 17 bases. The CDR3 is 16 residues long. Germline V gene data show CDR1 as GTSNPN and CDR2 as SVGIG (reference sequence). The full variable domain, in which reference TRBV30 and TRBJ1-4 provide the parts outside the CDR3, is SQTIHQWPATLVQPVGSPLSLECTVEGTSNPNLYWYRQAAGRGLQLLFYSVGIGQISSEVPQNLSASRPQDRQFILSSKKLLLSDSGFYLCAWTPRRGMTNEKLFFGSGTQLSVL.

This clone was detected once. This chain links TRBV4-1 with TRBJ1-2; unclear D gene. Germline assignment: CDR1 MGHRA and CDR2 YSYEKL. V gave up 4 bases and J gave up 2 bases, with 17 bases separating them. The CDR3 has 16 amino acids. The CDR3 sequence: CASSLQAGGINYGYTF. Written as DNA, the CDR3 is TGCGCCAGCAGCCTCCAGGCGGGCGGCATCAACTATGGCTACACCTTC.

The rearrangement uses TRBV6-5 and TRBJ1-1; TRBD1 might be the D (5 bases). The germline V and J ends were trimmed by 9 bases and 4 bases, with 18 bases remaining between them. Looked up from germline, CDR1 is MNHEY and CDR2 is SVGAGI. The CDR3 runs 14 residues. The CDR3 reads CASIKEGRSTEAFF. The CDR3 DNA is TGTGCCAGTATTAAGGAGGGGAGGAGCACTGAAGCTTTCTTT.

The chain carries TRBV27 and TRBJ2-1, with 9 bases aligning to TRBD1. Germline V gives CDR1 MNHEY, CDR2 SMNVEV (reference sequence). This CDR3 has 14 residues. The trim removed 7 bases at V and 8 bases at J, leaving 9 bases unmatched. CDR3 sequence reads: CASTQTGGIYEQFF. The CDR3 coding sequence is TGTGCCAGCACCCAGACAGGGGGTATCTATGAGCAGTTCTTC.

The rearrangement links TRBV7-8 to TRBJ2-3; TRBD2 aligns across 13 bases. This CDR3 is 18 amino acids long. Germline V gene data show CDR1 as SGHVS and CDR2 as FQNEAQ. After removal of 6 bases from V and 5 bases from J, the junction contained 14 bases not matched to a gene. As DNA, the CDR3 is TGTGCCAGCAGTCACGATCCGGGACTAGCGGGGCTGGGAGATACGCAGTATTTT. Encoded protein: CASSHDPGLAGLGDTQYF.

DNA for the CDR3: TGTGCCAGCTCACCACCGAGGACAGGCACTGAAGCTTTCTTT. Translated: CASSPPRTGTEAFF. J is TRBJ1-1 and V is TRBV18, with 7 nucleotides matching TRBD1. The CDR3 length is 14 residues. With V trimmed by 0 bases and J by 4 bases, 2 bases remained unmatched. Germline CDR1 is KGHSH and CDR2 is LQKENI.

The chain uses TRBV11-2 and TRBJ2-2; 7 bases align to TRBD2. This CDR3 contains 14 residues. V lost 5 bases, J lost 6 bases, and 6 bases stayed unmatched. Germline V gene lookup returns CDR1 SGHAT and CDR2 FQNNGV. The CDR3 DNA reads TGTGCCAGCAGCCCGGGACTACTCCCCGGGGAGCTGTTTTTT. Encoded protein: CASSPGLLPGELFF.

CDR3 nucleotide sequence: TGCAGCGTCGGAGGGACAGAGTCGAACTCTGGGGCCAACGTCCTGACTTTC. Translation gives CSVGGTESNSGANVLTF. The rearrangement uses TRBV29-1 and TRBJ2-6, with TRBD1 as a possible D gene (7 bases). CDR1 and CDR2 from the germline V gene are SQVTM and ANQGSEA. Trimming removed 6 bases at V and 0 bases at J, with 18 bases between. The CDR3 length is 17 residues.